This T cell receptor beta chain comes out of a study of T-cell reconstitution after alpha-beta-depleted transplantation in children. The authors prepared the TCRbeta library with unique molecular identifiers. TCRdb passed the PCR reads through MiXCR, listing each CDR3 protein once. The sample contains about 690,000 distinct CDR3 sequences, approximately 16% of which appear only once. Per the germline V gene, CDR1 is LGHNA and CDR2 is YNFKEQ. V shed 4 bases and J 1 base; nucleotides not matched to a gene: 10. This CDR3 spans 17 amino acids. Here the sequenced sample was PBMCs from the stem cell graft donor, taken from the stem cell graft. This TCR was sampled from a human donor who donated a stem cell graft to a child with acute myeloid leukemia. The chain couples TRBV4-2 to TRBJ1-5; TRBD1 agrees at 7 bases. The DNA for the CDR3 is TGTGCCAGCAGCCGCGGATGGGACAGCCAAAGCAATCAGCCCCAGCATTTT. It translates to CASSRGWDSQSNQPQHF.